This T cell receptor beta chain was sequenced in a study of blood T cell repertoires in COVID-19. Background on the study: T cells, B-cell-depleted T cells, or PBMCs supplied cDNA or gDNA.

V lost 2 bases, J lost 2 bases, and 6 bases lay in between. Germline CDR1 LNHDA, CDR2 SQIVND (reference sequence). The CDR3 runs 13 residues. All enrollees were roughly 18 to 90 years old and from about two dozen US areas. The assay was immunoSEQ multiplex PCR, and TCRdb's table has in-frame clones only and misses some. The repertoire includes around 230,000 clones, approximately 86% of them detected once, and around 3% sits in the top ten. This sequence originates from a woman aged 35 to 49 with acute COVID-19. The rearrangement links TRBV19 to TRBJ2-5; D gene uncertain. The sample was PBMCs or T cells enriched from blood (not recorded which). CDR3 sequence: CASSISVQETQYF. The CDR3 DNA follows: TGTGCCAGTAGTATATCGGTTCAAGAGACCCAGTACTTC.